What follows are 16 T cell receptor beta chains derived from one specimen sequenced in a study of shared clonotypes between healthy human individuals. Cells designated naive CD8 were CD45RO-negative and were positively selected for CCR7, with terminally differentiated effector memory CD45RA+ cells excluded. TCRdb's copy holds only in-frame clones and misses some; the assay was immunoSEQ multiplex PCR. The sample gives 1.5 million to 2.5 million clones, around 96% of which show up once; approximately 1% is in the top ten. The sample was naive CD8+ T cells sorted from blood. The receptors were sampled from a man between 18 and 29 years old in good health.

CDR3 bases: TGTGCCAGCAGACTAGTCCAGAGCTCCTACGAGCAGTACTTC. Translation: CASRLVQSSYEQYF. The chain uses TRBV27 and TRBJ2-7, with a tentative D call TRBD2 (5 bases). V was clipped by 6 bases and J by 0 bases, with 12 bases between them. Germline lookup yields CDR1 MNHEY and CDR2 SMNVEV (reference sequence). The CDR3 has 14 residues.

CDR3 in amino acids: CASSLVGGDLQETQYF. CDR3 DNA: TGTGCCAGCAGCTTAGTTGGCGGGGATCTCCAAGAGACCCAGTACTTC. The J gene is TRBJ2-5, the V gene TRBV7-9; possible D gene TRBD2, 6 bases. There are 16 residues in the CDR3. Trimming pared 1 base from V and 1 base from J, leaving 13 bases between. In germline, CDR1 is SEHNR, CDR2 FQNEAQ (reference sequence).

V is TRBV7-9 and J is TRBJ1-6; the D gene is possibly TRBD1 (5 bases). This CDR3 spans 14 amino acids. Between the trimmed V and J ends, which lost 5 bases and 8 bases, there was a span of 13 bases. Per the germline V gene, CDR1 is SEHNR and CDR2 is FQNEAQ (reference sequence). As DNA, the CDR3 is TGTGCCAGCAGCGAGCCGGGGGGAGATTCACCCCTCCACTTT. Its protein product is CASSEPGGDSPLHF.

The CDR3 sequence: CASSLRSGTGFYEQYF. In DNA form, the CDR3 reads TGCGCCAGCAGCCTCCGGTCCGGGACAGGTTTCTACGAGCAGTACTTC. The chain couples TRBV4-1 to TRBJ2-7, with TRBD1 identical over 8 bases. Germline trimming cut 4 bases from V and 3 bases from J; bases unmatched to any gene: 11. Germline V gene lookup returns CDR1 MGHRA and CDR2 YSYEKL. The CDR3 runs 16 residues.

V is TRBV5-6 and J is TRBJ1-1; D is ambiguous. Germline CDR1 and CDR2: SGHDT and YYEEEE. V lost 1 base and J lost 4, with 5 bases in between. The length of the CDR3 is 12 residues. The CDR3 loop reads CASSLSFTEAFF. The CDR3 coding sequence is TGTGCCAGCAGCTTGTCCTTCACTGAAGCTTTCTTT.

This clone has only one observation. The chain uses TRBV19 and TRBJ1-1, with TRBD1 as a possible D gene (6 bases). Germline V CDR1 and CDR2: LNHDA, SQIVND (reference sequence). V was trimmed by 6 bases and J by 1 base, leaving 12 bases between them. There are 14 residues in the CDR3. The CDR3 nucleotides read TGTGCCAGTAGCCTCTGGGGGGCGAACACTGAAGCTTTCTTT. Its protein product is CASSLWGANTEAFF. The variable domain in full, with the rest retrieved from reference TRBV19 and TRBJ1-1, is DGGITQSPKYLFRKEGQNVTLSCEQNLNHDAMYWYRQDPGQGLRLIYYSQIVNDFQKGDIAEGYSVSREKKESFPLTVTSAQKNPTAFYLCASSLWGANTEAFFGQGTRLTVV.

This clone was recorded once. V and J are TRBV6-5 and TRBJ2-1; 9 nucleotides agree with TRBD1. V shed 4 bases and J 3 bases; nucleotides not matched to a gene: 4. CDR3 size: 15 residues. CDR1 and CDR2 from the germline V gene are MNHEY and SVGAGI. The CDR3 coding sequence is TGTGCCAGCAGTTCCGGGACAGGGATCTACAATGAGCAGTTCTTC. Residues: CASSSGTGIYNEQFF.

This rearrangement joins TRBV27 to TRBJ2-7, with a possible D match to TRBD1 (6 bases). V was clipped by 8 bases and J by 5 bases, with 22 bases between them. The CDR3 runs to 15 residues. The germline V gene encodes CDR1 MNHEY and CDR2 SMNVEV (reference sequence). The CDR3 is CASRWGPGAFDEQYF. The CDR3 region has the DNA TGTGCCAGCCGCTGGGGTCCAGGGGCTTTCGACGAGCAGTACTTC.

This clone was seen once. The rearrangement uses TRBV10-1 and TRBJ2-2; maybe TRBD1 (5 bases). The V gene's germline CDR1 is WNHNN and CDR2 SYGVQD (reference sequence). Trimming stripped 2 bases from V and 4 bases from J, with 11 bases between. The CDR3 runs to 15 residues. This CDR3 is CASSETTDSTGELFF. Here the CDR3 DNA reads TGCGCCAGCAGTGAGACGACAGACAGCACCGGGGAGCTGTTTTTT.

The chain combines TRBV21-1 with TRBJ1-4; the table's D call, TRBD1, was not checked against the DNA. TRBV21-1 is assigned pseudogene status. The CDR3 loop spans 15 amino acids. CDR3 nucleotides: TGTGCCAGCAGCACCCAGGGGTGGGTTTGCGAAAAACTGTTTTTT. It is translated as CASSTQGWVCEKLFF.

With regard to this clone: The sample carries other DNA sequences with the same CDR3. CDR3 coding DNA: TGTGCCAGCAGCTTAACTAGCGGTACAGATACGCAGTATTTT. Encoded protein: CASSLTSGTDTQYF. J is TRBJ2-3 and V is TRBV7-3; tentatively, D is TRBD2 (6 bases). V was cut by 0 bases and J by 3 bases, with 7 bases left in between. The CDR3 is 14 amino acids. CDR1 is SGHTA, CDR2 FQGTGA, per germline.

The chain is built from TRBV5-5 and TRBJ2-7, with D perhaps being TRBD1 or TRBD2 (6 bases each). Germline V gene lookup returns CDR1 SGHKS and CDR2 YYEKEE (reference sequence). Trimming stripped 4 bases from V and 5 bases from J, with 19 bases between. This CDR3 has 15 amino acids. The CDR3 protein is CASSEEARGLHEQYF. In DNA, the CDR3 is TGTGCCAGCAGCGAGGAGGCCAGGGGACTCCACGAGCAGTACTTC.

The chain couples TRBV27 to TRBJ1-6, with D possibly matching TRBD1 (5 bases). V lost 7 bases and J lost 6, with 13 bases in between. The CDR3 length is 14 residues. CDR1 and CDR2 (germline): MNHEY, SMNVEV (reference sequence). CDR3: CASTPGGSNSPLHF. The CDR3 DNA reads as TGTGCCAGCACCCCGGGGGGTAGTAATTCACCCCTCCACTTT.

J is TRBJ1-1 and V is TRBV13; TRBD1 matches at 7 bases. Germline V CDR1 and CDR2: PRHDT, FYEKMQ (reference sequence). Unmatched junction bases numbered 10, after V lost 6 bases and J lost 3 bases. The CDR3 length is 15 residues. The CDR3 region has the DNA TGTGCCAGCAGTTTGACAGGGTTGAAGGACACTGAAGCTTTCTTT. It specifies CASSLTGLKDTEAFF.

The chain combines TRBV27 with TRBJ2-7; 8 positions agree with TRBD1. The trim removed 6 bases at V and 2 bases at J, leaving 12 bases unmatched. The CDR3 contains 16 residues. Looked up from germline, CDR1 is MNHEY and CDR2 is SMNVEV (reference sequence). The CDR3 sequence is CASSLLGNRGAYEQYF. The CDR3 DNA follows: TGTGCCAGCAGCCTTCTCGGGAACAGGGGGGCCTACGAGCAGTACTTC.

The gene calls are TRBV30 and TRBJ2-3; D uncertain. The CDR3 runs 11 residues. Trimming left V 4 bases short and J 4 bases short, with 6 bases between. CDR1 GTSNPN and CDR2 SVGIG come from the germline V gene (reference sequence). The CDR3 region is CAWTEADTQYF. CDR3 in DNA: TGTGCCTGGACTGAAGCAGATACGCAGTATTTT.